This T cell receptor (beta chain) was identified during a study of shared clonotypes between healthy human individuals. Sequencing was performed with immunoSEQ multiplex PCR; in TCRdb, only in-frame clones are kept and a portion is missing. This sample has about 1 million clones, with roughly 80% found just once. This clone was observed a handful of times. Unmatched junction bases numbered 10, after V lost 5 bases and J lost 4 bases. This CDR3 has 16 residues. Germline V gene data show CDR1 as SGHAT and CDR2 as FQNNGV. V gene TRBV11-2 combines with J gene TRBJ2-3, with 9 bases fitting TRBD2. The receptor's source is a man between 18 and 29 years old in good health. The source material was memory CD4+ T cells sorted from blood. Subset defined: CD45RA-negative fraction. The DNA for the CDR3 is TGTGCCAGCAGCGCGTGGACTAGCGTAGATTCAGATACGCAGTATTTT. Translating it yields CASSAWTSVDSDTQYF.